This TCR beta chain was sequenced in a study of breast tumors, draining lymph nodes, adjacent tissues. For this clonotype: Its specificity is unknown.

Each CDR3 protein gets one entry after TCRdb re-called the multiplex PCR reads with MiXCR. The table lists over 250,000 distinct CDR3 sequences, over 30% of them singletons. Notes on the study in general: Tumor T cell lymph node origin was a supported hypothesis, not proven. Tumors had less TCR diversity than lymph nodes, more than nontumor tissue. Compared with basal-like, luminal-like tumors shared significantly more repertoire with nontumor tissue. Findings are consistent with lymph node origin and intratumoral expansion of most tumor T cells.

V dropped 3 bases and J dropped 0; count of bases not matched to a gene: 10. This CDR3 comprises 20 residues. The V gene's germline CDR1 is SGHTA and CDR2 FQGNSA. Breast cancer patients provided tissue from their axillary draining lymph nodes. This clonotype originated in a female donor with breast cancer. Some clones in this sample may be carry-over from other donors' samples. This chain joins TRBV7-2 and TRBJ2-1, with TRBD2 matching 14 bases. The sequencing sample was made of axillary lymph node tissue. This CDR3 is CASSFVGGLAGVGSYNEQFF. CDR3 coding DNA: TGTGCCAGCAGCTTCGTGGGGGGACTAGCGGGAGTTGGCTCCTACAATGAGCAGTTCTTC. The variable domain in full, with the rest retrieved from reference TRBV7-2 and TRBJ2-1, is GAGVSQSPSNKVTEKGKDVELRCDPISGHTALYWYRQSLGQGLEFLIYFQGNSAPDKSGLPSDRFSAERTGGSVSTLTIQRTQQEDSAVYLCASSFVGGLAGVGSYNEQFFGPGTRLTVL.